A single sample is the source of the 24 T cell receptor beta chains below, sequenced in a study of blood T cell repertoires in COVID-19 (TCRdb year 2020). The method was the immunoSEQ multiplex PCR assay. Entries here come from immuneACCESS through TCRdb and include only in-frame sequences with V and J called. Some clones fail to appear in such tables; in the studies checked, an unresolved V gene covers under half of the shortfall, and the cause of the remainder is unknown. The sample contains roughly 150,000 clones, over 80% of them found a single time. In total, the top ten clones hold approximately 7.6% of the sample. Sequencing was carried out using peripheral blood. The receptors derive from a woman of 80 years or more with COVID-19, enrolled during active disease.

The J gene is TRBJ1-4, the V gene TRBV4-1; TRBD1 matches at 9 bases. CDR3 length equals 16 residues. V was clipped by 2 bases and J by 8 bases; unmatched bases: 9. CDR1 and CDR2 (germline): MGHRA, YSYEKL. The CDR3 sequence is CASSQPGTGSNEKLFF. CDR3 in DNA: TGCGCCAGCAGCCAACCCGGGACAGGGAGTAACGAAAAACTGTTTTTT.

The chain couples TRBV29-1 to TRBJ1-1, with 10 bases fitting TRBD1. This CDR3 region has 13 residues. Trimming cost V 6 bases and J 4 bases; bases outside gene matches: 5. Germline assignment: CDR1 SQVTM and CDR2 ANQGSEA. CDR3 protein: CSVRQGASTEAFF. The CDR3, as DNA: TGCAGCGTCCGACAGGGGGCCAGCACTGAAGCTTTCTTT.

V usage is TRBV6-5 and J usage is TRBJ2-7; 11 bases agree with TRBD2. The CDR3 runs to 12 residues. Losses at the gene ends were 5 bases for V and 10 bases for J; bases not matched to a gene: 4. The germline V gene has CDR1 MNHEY and CDR2 SVGAGI. The CDR3 sequence: CASSLAGGPQYF. The CDR3 DNA reads as TGTGCCAGCAGTCTAGCGGGAGGTCCCCAGTACTTC.

This clone was recorded a few times. This chain links TRBV29-1 with TRBJ1-2; D uncertain. With 6 bases removed from V and 8 bases from J, the gap between germline ends came to 16 bases. This CDR3 region has 12 residues. Germline loops: CDR1 SQVTM, CDR2 ANQGSEA. In DNA form, the CDR3 reads TGCAGCGTAGCGCCGTCCCGTAAGGGCTACACCTTC. Its protein product is CSVAPSRKGYTF. Full variable domain (remainder filled in from reference TRBV29-1 and TRBJ1-2): SAVISQKPSRDICQRGTSLTIQCQVDSQVTMMFWYRQQPGQSLTLIATANQGSEATYESGFVIDKFPISRPNLTFSTLTVSNMSPEDSSIYLCSVAPSRKGYTFGSGTRLTVV.

The rearrangement joins TRBV6-5 to TRBJ2-1, with 11 bases fitting TRBD1. Germline CDR1 MNHEY, CDR2 SVGAGI. V gave up 6 bases and J gave up 4 bases; unmatched junction bases: 5. There are 15 residues in the CDR3. CDR3 region: CASREDRGPYNEQFF. CDR3 sequence (DNA): TGTGCCAGCAGGGAGGACAGGGGGCCATACAATGAGCAGTTCTTC.

The CDR3 loop is CASSLNPSGVTDTQYF. The CDR3 region has the DNA TGTGCCAGCAGCTTAAATCCTAGCGGGGTAACAGATACGCAGTATTTT. The rearrangement uses TRBV7-3 and TRBJ2-3; 9 positions match TRBD2. Germline loops: CDR1 SGHTA, CDR2 FQGTGA. V gave up 1 base and J gave up 3 bases; unmatched junction bases: 5. The CDR3 contains 16 residues.

The table lists this clone with many counts. The V and J genes are TRBV11-2 and TRBJ1-2, with D tentatively TRBD1 (5 bases). The V and J ends lost 1 base and 4 bases respectively, with 13 bases between them. Germline assignment: CDR1 SGHAT and CDR2 FQNNGV. The length of the CDR3 is 15 residues. CDR3 in amino acids: CASSLVGGWVYGYTF. The DNA for the CDR3 is TGTGCCAGCAGCTTAGTCGGGGGATGGGTCTATGGCTACACCTTC.

The chain has TRBV24-1 and TRBJ2-7; 7 bases match TRBD2. V was pared by 6 bases and J by 5 bases, with 0 bases of the junction left unmatched. The germline V gene encodes CDR1 KGHDR and CDR2 SFDVKD. The CDR3 has 11 residues. The CDR3, as DNA: TGTGCCACCAGTCGGGGGGACGAGCAGTACTTC. It is translated as CATSRGDEQYF.

This rearrangement joins TRBV2 to TRBJ1-1; D is ambiguous. Germline V gene sequence: CDR1 SNHLY, CDR2 FYNNEI. The CDR3 is made up of 13 amino acids. Trimming removed 7 bases at V and 1 base at J, with 10 bases between. For the CDR3, the DNA is TGTGCCAGCATCGTTTCGAGGAACACTGAAGCTTTCTTT. Its protein is CASIVSRNTEAFF.

J is TRBJ2-7 and V is TRBV11-3; tentative D call: TRBD1 (6 bases). Trimming left V 2 bases short and J 1 base short, with 12 bases between. Germline V CDR1 and CDR2: SGHNT, YENEEA. The CDR3 loop spans 15 amino acids. Here the CDR3 DNA reads TGTGCCAGCAGCTTACAGACAGGACAGTCCTACGAGCAGTACTTC. Its translation: CASSLQTGQSYEQYF.

This chain uses TRBV2 with TRBJ1-2, with D possibly TRBD1 on 6 matching bases. Trimming took 10 bases from V and 4 from J, leaving 19 bases between them. Germline V gives CDR1 SNHLY, CDR2 FYNNEI. The CDR3 is made up of 14 amino acids. The CDR3 coding sequence is TGTGCCACGGGAGGGGGGCGCGATTCCTATGGCTACACCTTC. This codes for CATGGGRDSYGYTF.

The V call is TRBV19, the J call TRBJ1-3, with D tentatively TRBD1 (5 bases). Looked up from germline, CDR1 is LNHDA and CDR2 is SQIVND (reference sequence). The CDR3 has 15 residues. Trimming left V 4 bases short and J 2 bases short, with 12 bases between. The CDR3 DNA reads TGTGCCAGTAGTACCGACGGGGGAACTGGAAACACCATATATTTT. Encoded protein: CASSTDGGTGNTIYF.

V usage is TRBV6-2 or TRBV6-3 and J usage is TRBJ1-2; 7 bases fit TRBD1. Germline V gene sequence: CDR1 MNHEY, CDR2 SVGEGT. The CDR3 extends over 12 amino acids. With V trimmed by 2 bases and J by 8 bases, 2 bases remained unmatched. The CDR3 region has the DNA TGTGCCAGCAGTTACAGGGGGCAGGGCTACACCTTC. Protein product: CASSYRGQGYTF.

This clone was recorded a few times. The chain couples TRBV5-1 to TRBJ1-1, with D maybe TRBD1 (6 bases). The CDR3 is made up of 16 amino acids. Germline CDR1 is SGHRS and CDR2 is YFSETQ. Trimming left V 2 bases short and J 1 base short, with 15 bases between. For the CDR3, the DNA is TGCGCCAGCAGCTTTCAAACAGGGTTTGGGAACACTGAAGCTTTCTTT. Translating gives CASSFQTGFGNTEAFF.

The rearrangement links TRBV29-1 to TRBJ1-2, with 8 nucleotides matching TRBD1. Looked up from germline, CDR1 is SQVTM and CDR2 is ANQGSEA. This CDR3 has 13 amino acids. The ends lost 6 bases at V and 5 bases at J; junction bases unmatched: 8. The CDR3 DNA reads TGCAGCGTATCGACAGGGGTCGATTATGGCTACACCTTC. Residues: CSVSTGVDYGYTF.

The chain couples TRBV29-1 to TRBJ1-1, with TRBD1 identical over 8 bases. Germline values: CDR1 SQVTM, CDR2 ANQGSEA. The CDR3 length is 13 residues. V trimming: 7 bases; J trimming: 3 bases; junction bases outside the gene matches: 7. In DNA form, the CDR3 reads TGCAGCGGGAGGACAGGGTCGTACACTGAAGCTTTCTTT. Encoded protein: CSGRTGSYTEAFF. Full variable domain (missing parts from reference TRBV29-1 and TRBJ1-1): SAVISQKPSRDICQRGTSLTIQCQVDSQVTMMFWYRQQPGQSLTLIATANQGSEATYESGFVIDKFPISRPNLTFSTLTVSNMSPEDSSIYLCSGRTGSYTEAFFGQGTRLTVV.

There are a few counts of this clone. V is TRBV9 and J is TRBJ1-3; 8 bases are a match to TRBD1. In germline, CDR1 is SGDLS, CDR2 YYNGEE. CDR3 length equals 16 residues. The V gene end was trimmed by 4 bases and the J gene end by 0 bases; junction bases not matched to a gene: 6. DNA of the CDR3: TGTGCCAGCAGCAGAGGGACAGGCCTCTCTGGAAACACCATATATTTT. Its translation: CASSRGTGLSGNTIYF.

The gene calls are TRBV28 and TRBJ1-2; tentative D call: TRBD1 (5 bases). Germline V gives CDR1 MDHEN, CDR2 SYDVKM. With 4 bases removed from V and 6 bases from J, the gap between germline ends came to 9 bases. The CDR3 is 12 amino acids. The CDR3 reads CASSSYRNGYTF. CDR3 nucleotide sequence: TGTGCCAGCAGTTCCTACAGGAATGGCTACACCTTC.

The chain has TRBV6-5 and TRBJ1-1; D call uncertain. V was pared by 2 bases and J by 2 bases, with 6 bases between. Germline V gene data show CDR1 as MNHEY and CDR2 as SVGAGI. The CDR3 extends over 13 amino acids. CDR3 in amino acids: CASSYNRNTEAFF. CDR3 bases: TGTGCCAGCAGTTACAACAGAAACACTGAAGCTTTCTTT.

This clone was found a few times. The genes are TRBV18 and TRBJ1-6; no clear D. V was trimmed by 1 base and J by 7 bases, leaving 17 bases between them. The CDR3 extends over 17 amino acids. Germline V gene sequence: CDR1 KGHSH, CDR2 LQKENI. The CDR3: CASSPRQPPRENSPLHF. Written as DNA, the CDR3 is TGTGCCAGCTCACCACGCCAGCCCCCGAGGGAAAATTCACCCCTCCACTTT.

The chain joins TRBV4-1 to TRBJ2-7, with 13 positions matching TRBD2. The CDR3 spans 16 residues. V trimming: 6 bases; J trimming: 2 bases; junction bases outside the gene matches: 7. Germline CDR1 reads MGHRA; CDR2 reads YSYEKL. The CDR3 DNA is TGCGCCAGCAGTAGGACTAGCGGGAGTGTCGCCTACGAGCAGTACTTC. Its protein is CASSRTSGSVAYEQYF.

This rearrangement joins TRBV5-6 to TRBJ2-3, with 10 bases identical to TRBD2. This CDR3 has 16 amino acids. V was clipped by 1 base and J by 6 bases; unmatched bases: 8. Looked up from germline, CDR1 is SGHDT and CDR2 is YYEEEE. CDR3 DNA sequence: TGTGCCAGCAGCTTGAGAACTAGCGGGATATCGGATACGCAGTATTTT. Translation: CASSLRTSGISDTQYF.

The count of this clone is one. The chain carries TRBV5-4 and TRBJ2-2, with D perhaps TRBD1 (6 bases). V shed 0 bases and J shed 6 bases, with 12 bases lying between them. The germline V gene has CDR1 SGHNT and CDR2 YYREEE (reference sequence). The length of the CDR3 is 15 residues. The CDR3 sequence: CASSLAGDYAGELFF. CDR3 sequence (DNA): TGTGCCAGCAGCTTGGCAGGGGATTACGCCGGGGAGCTGTTTTTT.

V usage is TRBV21-1 and J usage is TRBJ2-5; the table's TRBD1 call for D was not verified on the DNA. TRBV21-1 is described as a pseudogene. This CDR3 spans 16 amino acids. CDR3 bases: TGTGCCAGCAGCCAGGAGACAGGGGAAACCCAAGAGACCCAGTACTTC. Its translation: CASSQETGETQETQYF.